A few counts support the clone carrying this T cell receptor beta chain. Its antigen is unknown. A split of CD4+ cells into CD45RA+ naive and CD45RA-negative memory subsets was performed. Per germline, CDR1 SGHDT and CDR2 YYEEEE. The CDR3 sequence is 16 residues long. With 0 bases removed from V and 11 bases from J, the gap between germline ends came to 18 bases. Replicate PCRs from sorted subsets contained roughly 200 ng DNA, which is around 30,000 T cell genomes. Clones were read by immunoSEQ multiplex PCR, and TCRdb kept only the in-frame ones, dropping some. Found here are about 980,000 clones, around three quarters of them singletons; the top ten hold over 1.3%. The data derive from a study of shared clonotypes between healthy human individuals. Findings and caveats of the study: It was the non-shared clonotypes that had lower generation probabilities than clonotypes shared by all four donors.

The chain has TRBV5-6 and TRBJ1-6; no definite D call. Sequencing was performed on memory CD4+ T cells sorted from blood. Specified subset: CD45RA-negative fraction. The receptor's source is a man aged 18 to 29 in good health. CDR3 in amino acids: CASSLGRVEALAPLHF. CDR3 bases: TGTGCCAGCAGCTTGGGGAGGGTAGAGGCATTGGCACCCCTCCACTTT.